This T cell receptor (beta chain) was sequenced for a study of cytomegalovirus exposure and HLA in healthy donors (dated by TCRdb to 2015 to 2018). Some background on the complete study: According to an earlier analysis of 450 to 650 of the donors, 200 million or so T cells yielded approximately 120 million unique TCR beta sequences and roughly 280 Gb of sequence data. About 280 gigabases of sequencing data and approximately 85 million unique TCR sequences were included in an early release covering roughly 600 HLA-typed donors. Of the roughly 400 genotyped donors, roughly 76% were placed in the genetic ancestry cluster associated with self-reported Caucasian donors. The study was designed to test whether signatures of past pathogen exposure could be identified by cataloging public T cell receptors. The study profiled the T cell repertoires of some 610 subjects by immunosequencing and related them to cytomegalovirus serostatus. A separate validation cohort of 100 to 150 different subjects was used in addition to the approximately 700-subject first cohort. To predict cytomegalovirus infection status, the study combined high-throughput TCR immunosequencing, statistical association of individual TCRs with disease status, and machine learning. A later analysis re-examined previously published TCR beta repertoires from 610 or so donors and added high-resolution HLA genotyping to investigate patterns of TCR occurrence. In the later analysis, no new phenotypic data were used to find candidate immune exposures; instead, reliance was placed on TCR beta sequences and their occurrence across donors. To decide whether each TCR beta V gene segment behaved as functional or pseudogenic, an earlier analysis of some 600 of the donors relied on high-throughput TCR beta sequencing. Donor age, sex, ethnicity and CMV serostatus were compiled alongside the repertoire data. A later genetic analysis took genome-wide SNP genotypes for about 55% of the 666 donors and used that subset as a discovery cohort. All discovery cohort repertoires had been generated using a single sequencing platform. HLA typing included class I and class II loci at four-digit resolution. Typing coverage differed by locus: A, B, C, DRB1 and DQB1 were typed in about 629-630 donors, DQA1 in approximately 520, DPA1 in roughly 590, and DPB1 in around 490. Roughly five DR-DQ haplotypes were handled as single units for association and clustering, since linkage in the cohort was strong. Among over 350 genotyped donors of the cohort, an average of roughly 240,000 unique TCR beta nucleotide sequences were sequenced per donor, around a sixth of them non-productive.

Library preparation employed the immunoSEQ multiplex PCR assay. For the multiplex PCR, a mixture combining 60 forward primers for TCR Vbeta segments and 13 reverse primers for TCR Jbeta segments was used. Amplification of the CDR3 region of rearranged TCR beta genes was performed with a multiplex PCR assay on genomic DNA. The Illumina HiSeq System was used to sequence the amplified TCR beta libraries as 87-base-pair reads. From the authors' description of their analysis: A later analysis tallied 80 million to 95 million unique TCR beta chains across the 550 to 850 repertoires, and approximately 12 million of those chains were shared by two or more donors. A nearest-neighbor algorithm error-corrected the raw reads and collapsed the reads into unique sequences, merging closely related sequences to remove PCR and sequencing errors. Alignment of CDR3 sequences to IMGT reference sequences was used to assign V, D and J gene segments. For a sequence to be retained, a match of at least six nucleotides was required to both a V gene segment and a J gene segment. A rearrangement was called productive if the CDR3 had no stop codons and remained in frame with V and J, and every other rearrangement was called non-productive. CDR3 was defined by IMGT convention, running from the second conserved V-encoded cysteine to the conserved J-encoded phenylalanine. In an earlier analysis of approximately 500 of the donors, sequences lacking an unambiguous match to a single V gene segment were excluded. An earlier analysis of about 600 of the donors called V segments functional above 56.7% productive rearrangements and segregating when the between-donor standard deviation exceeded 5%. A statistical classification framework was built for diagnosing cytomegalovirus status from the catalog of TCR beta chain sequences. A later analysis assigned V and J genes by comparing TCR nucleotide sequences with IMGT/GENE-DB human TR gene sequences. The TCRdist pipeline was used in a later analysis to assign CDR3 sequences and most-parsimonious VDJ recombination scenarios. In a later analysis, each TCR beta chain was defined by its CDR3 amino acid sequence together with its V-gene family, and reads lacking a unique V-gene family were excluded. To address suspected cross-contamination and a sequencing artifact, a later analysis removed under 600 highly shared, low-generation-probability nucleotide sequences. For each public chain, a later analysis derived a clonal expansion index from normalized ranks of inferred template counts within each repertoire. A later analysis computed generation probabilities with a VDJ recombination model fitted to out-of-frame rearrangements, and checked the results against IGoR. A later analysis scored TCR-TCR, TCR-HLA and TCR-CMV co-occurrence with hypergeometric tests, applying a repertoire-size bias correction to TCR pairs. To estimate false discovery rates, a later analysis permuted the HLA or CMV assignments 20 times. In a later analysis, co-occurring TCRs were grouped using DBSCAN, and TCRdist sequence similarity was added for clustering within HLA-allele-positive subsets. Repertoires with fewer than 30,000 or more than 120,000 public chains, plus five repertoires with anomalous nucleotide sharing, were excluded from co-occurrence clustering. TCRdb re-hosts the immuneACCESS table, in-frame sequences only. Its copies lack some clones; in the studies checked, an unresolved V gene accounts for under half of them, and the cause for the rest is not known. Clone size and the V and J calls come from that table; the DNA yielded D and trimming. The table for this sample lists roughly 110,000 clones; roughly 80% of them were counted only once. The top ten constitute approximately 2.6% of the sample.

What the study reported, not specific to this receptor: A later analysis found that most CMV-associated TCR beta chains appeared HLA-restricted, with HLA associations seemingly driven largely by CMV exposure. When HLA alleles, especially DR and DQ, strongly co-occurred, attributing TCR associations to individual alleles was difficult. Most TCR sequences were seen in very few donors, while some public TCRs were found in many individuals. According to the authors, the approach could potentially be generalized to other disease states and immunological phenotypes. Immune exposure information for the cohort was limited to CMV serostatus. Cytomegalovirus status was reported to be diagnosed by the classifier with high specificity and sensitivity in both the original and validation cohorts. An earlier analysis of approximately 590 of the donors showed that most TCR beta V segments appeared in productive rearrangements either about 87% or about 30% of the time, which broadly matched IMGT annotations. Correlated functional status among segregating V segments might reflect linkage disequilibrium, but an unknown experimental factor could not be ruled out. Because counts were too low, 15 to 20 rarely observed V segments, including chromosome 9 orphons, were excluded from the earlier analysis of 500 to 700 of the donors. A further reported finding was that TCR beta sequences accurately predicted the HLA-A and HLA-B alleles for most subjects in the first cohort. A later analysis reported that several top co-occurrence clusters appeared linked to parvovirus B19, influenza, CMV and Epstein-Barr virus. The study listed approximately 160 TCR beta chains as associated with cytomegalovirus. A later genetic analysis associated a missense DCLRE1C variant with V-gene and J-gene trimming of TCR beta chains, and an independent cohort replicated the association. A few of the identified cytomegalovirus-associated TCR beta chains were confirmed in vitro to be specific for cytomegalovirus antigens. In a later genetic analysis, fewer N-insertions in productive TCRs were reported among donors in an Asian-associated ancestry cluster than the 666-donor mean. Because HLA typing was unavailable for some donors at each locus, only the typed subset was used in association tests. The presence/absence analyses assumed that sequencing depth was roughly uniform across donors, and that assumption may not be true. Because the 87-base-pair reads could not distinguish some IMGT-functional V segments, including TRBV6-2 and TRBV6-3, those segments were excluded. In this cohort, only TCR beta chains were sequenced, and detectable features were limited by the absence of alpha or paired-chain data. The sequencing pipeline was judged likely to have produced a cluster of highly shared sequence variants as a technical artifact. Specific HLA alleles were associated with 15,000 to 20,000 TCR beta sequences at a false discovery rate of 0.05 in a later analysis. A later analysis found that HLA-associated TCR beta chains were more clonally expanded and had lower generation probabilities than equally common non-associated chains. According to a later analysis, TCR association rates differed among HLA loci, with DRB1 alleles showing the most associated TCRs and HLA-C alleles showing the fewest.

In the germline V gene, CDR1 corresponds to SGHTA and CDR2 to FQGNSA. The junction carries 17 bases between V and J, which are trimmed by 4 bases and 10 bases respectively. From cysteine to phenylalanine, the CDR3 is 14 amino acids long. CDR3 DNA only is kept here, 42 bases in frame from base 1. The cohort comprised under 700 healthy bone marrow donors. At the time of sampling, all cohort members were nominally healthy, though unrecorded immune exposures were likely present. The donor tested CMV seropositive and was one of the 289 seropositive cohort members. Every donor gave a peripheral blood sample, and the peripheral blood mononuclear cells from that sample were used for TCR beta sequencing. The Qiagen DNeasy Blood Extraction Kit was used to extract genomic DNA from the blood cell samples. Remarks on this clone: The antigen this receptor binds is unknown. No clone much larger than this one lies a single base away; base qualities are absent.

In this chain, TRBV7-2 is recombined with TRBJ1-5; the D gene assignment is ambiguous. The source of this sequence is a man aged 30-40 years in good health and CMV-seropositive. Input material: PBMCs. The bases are TGTGCCAGCAGCTCCGGACCGGCGGGCTATCCCCAGCATTTT. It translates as CASSSGPAGYPQHF.